This T cell receptor (beta chain) was identified in a study of T cell changes during pregnancy in multiple sclerosis (dated by TCRdb to between 2018 and 2020). Context from the whole study: Changes in the T cell repertoire over the course of pregnancy were examined in this study in women with multiple sclerosis.

Its CDR3 holds 11 amino acids, cysteine through phenylalanine. The kept DNA is CDR3 alone, 33 bases in frame from the first base. Trimming accounts for 5 bases at V and 8 bases at J, while the number of junction bases matched to no gene is 4. CDR1 and CDR2 (GTSNPN, SVGIG) derive from the germline V gene (reference sequence). Comment on this clone: There is no known antigen for this receptor. Per-nucleotide qualities are absent, and no much larger clonotype sits a single base away.

Library method: the immunoSEQ multiplex PCR assay. TCRdb limited this immuneACCESS table to in-frame rearrangements with V and J called. A share of clones is missing; checked studies link under half to unresolved V genes, and the rest is unexplained. The sample data list approximately 79,000 clones, and around nine tenths of these were observed just once. The ten largest account for 0.2% to 0.25% of the sample. The clonotype originates from a female donor with multiple sclerosis, enrolled in a pregnancy study. The source material was CD4+ T cells from peripheral blood mononuclear cells, sampled before pregnancy. The V and J segments used are TRBV30 and TRBJ1-2; TRBD1 fits 8 bases in the junction. The DNA sequence reads TGTGCCTGGGGACAGGGCGAGGGCTACACCTTC. It translates as CAWGQGEGYTF.